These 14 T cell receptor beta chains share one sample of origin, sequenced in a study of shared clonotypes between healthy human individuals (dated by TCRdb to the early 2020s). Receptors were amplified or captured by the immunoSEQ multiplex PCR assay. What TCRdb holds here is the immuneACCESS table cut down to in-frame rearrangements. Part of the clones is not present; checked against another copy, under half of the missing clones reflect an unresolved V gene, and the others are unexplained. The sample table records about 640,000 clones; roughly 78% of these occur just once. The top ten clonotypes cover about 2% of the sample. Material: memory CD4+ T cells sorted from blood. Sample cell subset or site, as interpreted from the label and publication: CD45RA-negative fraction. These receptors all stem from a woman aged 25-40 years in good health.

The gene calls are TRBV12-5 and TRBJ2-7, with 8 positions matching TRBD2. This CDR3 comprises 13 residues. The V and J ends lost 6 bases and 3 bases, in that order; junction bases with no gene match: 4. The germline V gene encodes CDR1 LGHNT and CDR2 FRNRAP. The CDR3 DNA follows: TGTGCTAGTGGCCGGGGGGGACGCTACGAGCAGTACTTC. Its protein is CASGRGGRYEQYF. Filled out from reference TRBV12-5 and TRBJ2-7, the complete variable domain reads DARVTQTPRHKVTEMGQEVTMRCQPILGHNTVFWYRQTMMQGLELLAYFRNRAPLDDSGMPKDRFSAEMPDATLATLKIQPSEPRDSAVYFCASGRGGRYEQYFGPGTRLTVT.

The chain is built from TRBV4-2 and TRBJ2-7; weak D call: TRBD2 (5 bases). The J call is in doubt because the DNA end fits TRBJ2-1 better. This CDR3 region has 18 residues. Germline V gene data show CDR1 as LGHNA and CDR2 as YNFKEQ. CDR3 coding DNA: TGTGCCAGCAGCCAAGACCCCCCCCCAGCGGCCGCCGTGGGTGAGCAGTTCTTC. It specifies CASSQDPPPAAAVGEQFF.

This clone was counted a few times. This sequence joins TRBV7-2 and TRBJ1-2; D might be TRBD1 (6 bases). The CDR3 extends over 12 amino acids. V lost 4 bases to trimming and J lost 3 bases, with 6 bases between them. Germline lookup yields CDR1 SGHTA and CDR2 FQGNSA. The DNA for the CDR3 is TGTGCCAGCAGCTGGACAGACTATGGCTACACCTTC. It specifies CASSWTDYGYTF.

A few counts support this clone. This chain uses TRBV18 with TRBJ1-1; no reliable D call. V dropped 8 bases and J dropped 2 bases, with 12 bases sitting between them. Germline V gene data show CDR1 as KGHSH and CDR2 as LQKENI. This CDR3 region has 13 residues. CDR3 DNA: TGTGCCAGCCAACAAGAGTTTAACACTGAAGCTTTCTTT. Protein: CASQQEFNTEAFF.

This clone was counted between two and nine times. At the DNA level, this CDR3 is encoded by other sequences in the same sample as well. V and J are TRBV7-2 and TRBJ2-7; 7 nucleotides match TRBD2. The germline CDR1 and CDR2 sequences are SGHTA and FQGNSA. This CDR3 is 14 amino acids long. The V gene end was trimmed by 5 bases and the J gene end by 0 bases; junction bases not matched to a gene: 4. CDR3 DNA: TGTGCCAGCAGCCGTCAGCGGGACTCCTACGAGCAGTACTTC. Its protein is CASSRQRDSYEQYF. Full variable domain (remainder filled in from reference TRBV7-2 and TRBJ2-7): GAGVSQSPSNKVTEKGKDVELRCDPISGHTALYWYRQSLGQGLEFLIYFQGNSAPDKSGLPSDRFSAERTGGSVSTLTIQRTQQEDSAVYLCASSRQRDSYEQYFGPGTRLTVT.

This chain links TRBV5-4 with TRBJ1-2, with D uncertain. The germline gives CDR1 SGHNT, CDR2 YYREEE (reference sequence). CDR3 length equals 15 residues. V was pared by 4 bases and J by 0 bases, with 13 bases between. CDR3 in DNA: TGTGCCAGCAGCCGTGTTAGCGAGACTAACTATGGCTACACCTTC. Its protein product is CASSRVSETNYGYTF.

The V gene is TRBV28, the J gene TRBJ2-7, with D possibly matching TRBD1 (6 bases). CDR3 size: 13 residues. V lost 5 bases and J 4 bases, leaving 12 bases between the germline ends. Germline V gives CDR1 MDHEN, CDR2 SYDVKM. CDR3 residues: CASSAPGTYEQYF. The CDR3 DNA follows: TGTGCCAGCAGTGCACCCGGGACATACGAGCAGTACTTC.

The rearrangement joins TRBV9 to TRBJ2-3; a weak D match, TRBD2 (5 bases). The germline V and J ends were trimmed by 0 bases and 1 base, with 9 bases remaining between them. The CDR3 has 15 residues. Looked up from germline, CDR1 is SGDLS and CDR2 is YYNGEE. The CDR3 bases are TGTGCCAGCAGCGTAGAGGACTGGCGCACAGATACGCAGTATTTT. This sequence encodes CASSVEDWRTDTQYF.

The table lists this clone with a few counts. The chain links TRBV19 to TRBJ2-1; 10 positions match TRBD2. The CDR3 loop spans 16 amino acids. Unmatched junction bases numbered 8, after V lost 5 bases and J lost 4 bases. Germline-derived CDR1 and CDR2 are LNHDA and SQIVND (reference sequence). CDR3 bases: TGTGCCAGTAGTCCGCAGCCAGCGGGAGGGTACAATGAGCAGTTCTTC. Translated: CASSPQPAGGYNEQFF.

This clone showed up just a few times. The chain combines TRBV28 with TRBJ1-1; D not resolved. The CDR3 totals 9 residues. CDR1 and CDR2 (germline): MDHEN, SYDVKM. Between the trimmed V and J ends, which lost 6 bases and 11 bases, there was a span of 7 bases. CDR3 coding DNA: TGTGCCAGCAGACTTGACGCTTTCTTT. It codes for CASRLDAFF.

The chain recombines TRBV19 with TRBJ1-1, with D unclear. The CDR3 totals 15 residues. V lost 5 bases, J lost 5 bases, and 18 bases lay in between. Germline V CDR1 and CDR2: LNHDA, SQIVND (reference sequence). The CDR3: CASSPDHIEQTEAFF. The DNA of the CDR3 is TGTGCCAGTAGTCCAGACCACATTGAGCAAACTGAAGCTTTCTTT.

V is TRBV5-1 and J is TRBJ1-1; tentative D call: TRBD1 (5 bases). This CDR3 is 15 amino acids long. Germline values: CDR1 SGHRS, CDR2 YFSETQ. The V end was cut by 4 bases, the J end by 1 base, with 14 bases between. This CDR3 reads CASSRGWVANTEAFF. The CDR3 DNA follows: TGCGCCAGCAGCAGGGGCTGGGTAGCGAACACTGAAGCTTTCTTT.

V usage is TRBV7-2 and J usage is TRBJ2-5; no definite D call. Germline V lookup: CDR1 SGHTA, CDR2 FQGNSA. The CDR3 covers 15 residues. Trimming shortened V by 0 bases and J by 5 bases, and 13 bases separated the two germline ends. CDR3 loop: CASSLALGGSETQYF. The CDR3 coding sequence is TGTGCCAGCAGCTTAGCACTCGGTGGTAGCGAGACCCAGTACTTC.

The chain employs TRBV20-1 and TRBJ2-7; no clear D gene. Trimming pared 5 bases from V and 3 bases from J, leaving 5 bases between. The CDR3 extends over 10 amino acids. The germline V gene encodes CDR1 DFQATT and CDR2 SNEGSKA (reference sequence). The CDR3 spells CSAGNYEQYF. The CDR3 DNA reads TGCAGTGCTGGGAACTACGAGCAGTACTTC.